This T cell receptor beta chain is drawn from a study of control samples from healthy donors and cancer patients. Trimming left V 4 bases short and J 10 bases short, with 11 bases between. Germline V CDR1 and CDR2: MNHEY, SVGAGI. The CDR3 loop spans 13 amino acids. The assay was immunoSEQ multiplex PCR, and TCRdb's table has in-frame clones only and misses some. Of about 80,000 clones listed, roughly 84% are singletons. The chain carries TRBV6-5 and TRBJ1-6; TRBD1 is a possible D gene (6 bases). This clonotype was obtained from a woman between 50 and 59 years old in good health. Sequenced: blood. The CDR3 loop is CASSSTGLSPLHF. CDR3 sequence (DNA): TGTGCCAGCAGTTCGACAGGATTGTCACCCCTCCACTTT.